A selection of T cell receptor beta chains follows, all from one sample in a study of identical twins. TCRdb reprocessed the 5' RACE reads with MiXCR, giving one entry per CDR3 protein. The table records 750,000 to 950,000 distinct CDR3 sequences, roughly an eighth of them present only once. The same specimen was also included in a second study, on yellow fever vaccine responses in identical twins.

The sample was PBMCs. The receptor source for this set is a woman aged 18-29 years in good health. Each CDR3 is given without its conserved first and last residue. Each record gives: V gene, J gene, CDR3 protein.

TRBV7-2	TRBJ1-6	ASRTQGQGGSPLH
TRBV10-3	TRBJ2-1	AIGLGLNEQF
TRBV11-2	TRBJ2-1	ASSLDIPRPLPGPVFYNEQF
TRBV10-3	TRBJ2-1	AISESRLSSKSGRSYNEQF
TRBV27	TRBJ2-2	ASSQGGPNTGELF
TRBV6-5	TRBJ2-2	ASSYEGTGEGTGELF
TRBV7-1	TRBJ2-7	ALARLADEQY
TRBV11-3	TRBJ2-1	ASSLAFSYNEQF
TRBV5-1	TRBJ2-7	ASSFNRPYEQY
TRBV29-1	TRBJ2-5	STHRVGETQY
TRBV28	TRBJ2-5	ASSFWGYQETQY
TRBV12-3/TRBV12-4	TRBJ2-3	ASSSGDTQY
TRBV24-1	TRBJ2-3	ATSDPPTDTQY
TRBV7-8	TRBJ1-5	ASGEGSGNQPQH
TRBV5-1	TRBJ1-2	ASSLARGGVGYGYT
TRBV15	TRBJ2-2	ATSRGGSKSAGELF
TRBV20-1	TRBJ2-7	SARDLSGTYEQY
TRBV20-1	TRBJ2-2	SARGTSSGELF
TRBV7-9	TRBJ2-5	ASSLTSGGQETQY
TRBV20-1	TRBJ2-3	SARWTRGTDTQY
TRBV20-1	TRBJ2-1	SARVYFFVGDEAYNEQF
TRBV6-5	TRBJ2-6	ASSLRDSLGSGANVLT
TRBV6-5	TRBJ1-4	ASSYRGPNEKLF
TRBV10-1	TRBJ2-1	ASSEGGLAGFEQF
TRBV15	TRBJ1-5	ATSRDTGGYSNQPQH
TRBV12-3/TRBV12-4	TRBJ2-2	ASRRSRNTGELF
TRBV7-3	TRBJ1-1	ASRQNPTQNTEAF
TRBV19	TRBJ1-2	VSSIGTYGYT
TRBV20-1	TRBJ2-3	SVAALRVNTDTQY
TRBV6-6	TRBJ1-3	ASRSTSGNTIY
TRBV27	TRBJ2-7	ASSPDKFYEQY
TRBV24-1	TRBJ2-2	ATSDLKREVAGELF
TRBV4-1	TRBJ2-3	ASSIRTGTDSPGLAGTSTDTQY
TRBV28	TRBJ2-3	ASSFIGVTDTQY
TRBV5-1	TRBJ2-1	ASSLGGATIQDEQF
TRBV11-2	TRBJ2-5	ASSFGTSGIPETQY
TRBV12-3/TRBV12-4	TRBJ2-3	ASSPLAPADTQY
TRBV20-1	TRBJ1-1	SLQGAPEAF
TRBV12-5	TRBJ2-5	ASGFASKAETQY
TRBV3-1	TRBJ2-1	ASSQDRRTGGTYNEQF
TRBV18	TRBJ2-2	ASSEITSNTGELF
TRBV15	TRBJ1-1	ATSRDVGKDRAF